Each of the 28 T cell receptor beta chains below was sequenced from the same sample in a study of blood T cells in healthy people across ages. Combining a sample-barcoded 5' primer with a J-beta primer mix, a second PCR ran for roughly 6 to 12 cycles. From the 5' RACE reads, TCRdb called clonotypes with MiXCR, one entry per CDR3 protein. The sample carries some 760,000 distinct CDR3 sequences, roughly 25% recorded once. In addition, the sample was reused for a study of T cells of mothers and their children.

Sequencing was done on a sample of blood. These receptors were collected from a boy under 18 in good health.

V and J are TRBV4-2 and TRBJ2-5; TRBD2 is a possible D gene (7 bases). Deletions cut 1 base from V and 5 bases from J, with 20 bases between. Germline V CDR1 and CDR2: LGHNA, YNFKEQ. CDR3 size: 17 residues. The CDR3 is CASSQVGSGGDGETQYF. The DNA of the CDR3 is TGTGCCAGCAGCCAAGTGGGGTCGGGGGGCGACGGGGAGACCCAGTACTTC.

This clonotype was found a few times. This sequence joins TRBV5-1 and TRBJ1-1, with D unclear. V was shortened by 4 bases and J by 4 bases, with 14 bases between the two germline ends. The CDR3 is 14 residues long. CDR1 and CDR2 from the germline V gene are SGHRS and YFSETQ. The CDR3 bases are TGCGCCAGCAGCCCCCCGATGTCGGCCACTGAAGCTTTCTTT. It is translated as CASSPPMSATEAFF.

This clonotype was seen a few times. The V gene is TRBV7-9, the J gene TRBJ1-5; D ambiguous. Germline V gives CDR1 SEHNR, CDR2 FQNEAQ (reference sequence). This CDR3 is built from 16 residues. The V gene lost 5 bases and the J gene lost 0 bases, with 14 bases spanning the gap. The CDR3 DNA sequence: TGTGCCAGCAGCGAACTTGAGACGTATAGCAATCAGCCCCAGCATTTT. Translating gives CASSELETYSNQPQHF.

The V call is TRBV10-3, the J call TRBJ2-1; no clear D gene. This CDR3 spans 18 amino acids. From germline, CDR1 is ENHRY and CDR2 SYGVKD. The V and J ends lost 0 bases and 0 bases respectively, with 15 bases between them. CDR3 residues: CAISESISSGSSYNEQFF. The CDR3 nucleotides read TGTGCCATCAGTGAGTCTATCTCCAGTGGAAGCTCCTACAATGAGCAGTTCTTC.

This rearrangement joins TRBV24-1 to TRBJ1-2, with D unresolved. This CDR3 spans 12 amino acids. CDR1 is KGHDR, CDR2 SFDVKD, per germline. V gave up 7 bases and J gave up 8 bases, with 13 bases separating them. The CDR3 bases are TGTGCCACCAGCCAATGGGAAGGCGGCTACACCTTC. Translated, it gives CATSQWEGGYTF.

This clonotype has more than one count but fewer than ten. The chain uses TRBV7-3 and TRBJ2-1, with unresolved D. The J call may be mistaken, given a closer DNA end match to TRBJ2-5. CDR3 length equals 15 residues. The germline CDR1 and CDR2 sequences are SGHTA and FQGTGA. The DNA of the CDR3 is TGTGCCAGCAGCCAACCTGACCTGGGCCAAGAGACCCAGTACTTC. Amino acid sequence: CASSQPDLGQETQYF.

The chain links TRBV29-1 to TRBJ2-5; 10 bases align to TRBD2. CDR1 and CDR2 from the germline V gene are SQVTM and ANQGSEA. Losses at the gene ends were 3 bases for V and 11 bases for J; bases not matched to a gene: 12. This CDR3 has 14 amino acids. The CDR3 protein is CSVDLAGATGEQYF. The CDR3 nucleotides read TGCAGCGTTGACCTAGCGGGGGCAACTGGGGAGCAGTACTTC.

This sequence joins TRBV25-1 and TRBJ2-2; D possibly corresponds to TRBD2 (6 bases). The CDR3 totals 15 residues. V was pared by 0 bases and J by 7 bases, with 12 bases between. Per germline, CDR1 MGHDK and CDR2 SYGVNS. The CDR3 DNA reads TGTGCCAGCAGTGAATACGGGGGACGCAGCGGGGAGCTGTTTTTT. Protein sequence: CASSEYGGRSGELFF.

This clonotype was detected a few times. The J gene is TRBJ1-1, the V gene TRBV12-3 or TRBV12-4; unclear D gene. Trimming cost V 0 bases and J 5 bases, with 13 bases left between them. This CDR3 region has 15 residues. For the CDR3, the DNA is TGTGCCAGCAGTTTAGCAACTGTCGGAAGTACTGAAGCTTTCTTT. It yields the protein CASSLATVGSTEAFF.

CDR3 residues: CSVDIGGSGTDTQYF. The CDR3 coding sequence is TGCAGCGTTGATATAGGCGGGAGTGGGACAGATACGCAGTATTTT. V gene TRBV29-1 combines with J gene TRBJ2-3; 7 bases fit TRBD2. This CDR3 has 15 residues. Germline V gene data show CDR1 as SQVTM and CDR2 as ANQGSEA. J gave up 3 bases and V 3 bases, and 9 bases lay outside the gene matches.

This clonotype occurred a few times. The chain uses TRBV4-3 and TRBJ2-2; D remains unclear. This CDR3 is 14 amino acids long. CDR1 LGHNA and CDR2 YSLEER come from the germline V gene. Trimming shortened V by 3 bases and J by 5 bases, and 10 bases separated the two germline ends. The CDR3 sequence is CASSHSSLTGELFF. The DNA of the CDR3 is TGCGCCAGCAGCCATTCGTCACTAACCGGGGAGCTGTTTTTT.

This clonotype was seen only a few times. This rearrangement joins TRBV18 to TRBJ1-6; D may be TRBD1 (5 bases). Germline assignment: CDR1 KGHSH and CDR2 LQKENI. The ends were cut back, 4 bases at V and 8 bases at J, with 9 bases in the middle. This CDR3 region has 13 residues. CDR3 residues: CASSLPGDSPLHF. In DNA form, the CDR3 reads TGTGCCAGCTCACTCCCGGGGGATTCACCCCTCCACTTT.

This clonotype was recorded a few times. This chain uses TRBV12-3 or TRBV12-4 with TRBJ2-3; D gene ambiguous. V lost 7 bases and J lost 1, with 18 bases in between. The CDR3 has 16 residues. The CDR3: CASTLLTEIRTDTQYF. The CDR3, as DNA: TGTGCCAGCACCTTACTCACGGAGATCCGCACAGATACGCAGTATTTT.

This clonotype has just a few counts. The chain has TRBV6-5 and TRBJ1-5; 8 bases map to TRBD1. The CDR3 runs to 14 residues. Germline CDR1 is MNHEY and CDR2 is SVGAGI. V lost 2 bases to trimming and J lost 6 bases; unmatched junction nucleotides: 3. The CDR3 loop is CASSYGQGGQPQHF. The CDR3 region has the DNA TGTGCCAGCAGTTACGGACAGGGAGGTCAGCCCCAGCATTTT.

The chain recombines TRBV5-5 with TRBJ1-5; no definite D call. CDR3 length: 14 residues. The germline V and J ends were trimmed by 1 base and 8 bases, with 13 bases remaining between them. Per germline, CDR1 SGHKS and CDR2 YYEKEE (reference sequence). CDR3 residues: CASSLNEPREPQHF. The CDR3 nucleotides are TGTGCCAGCAGCTTGAATGAGCCTCGGGAGCCCCAGCATTTT.

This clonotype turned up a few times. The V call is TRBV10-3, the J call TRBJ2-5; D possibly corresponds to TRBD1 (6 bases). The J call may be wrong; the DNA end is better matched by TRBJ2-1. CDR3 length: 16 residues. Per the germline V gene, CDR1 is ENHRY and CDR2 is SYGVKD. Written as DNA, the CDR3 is TGTGCCATCAGTGAATGGGCAGGGGTGACCTACAATGAGCAGTTCTTC. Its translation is CAISEWAGVTYNEQFF.

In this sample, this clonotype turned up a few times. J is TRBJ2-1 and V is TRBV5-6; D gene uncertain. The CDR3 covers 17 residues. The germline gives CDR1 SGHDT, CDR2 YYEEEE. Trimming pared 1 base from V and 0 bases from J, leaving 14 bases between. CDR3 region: CASSLFETHFSYNEQFF. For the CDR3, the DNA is TGTGCCAGCAGCTTGTTCGAGACCCACTTCTCCTACAATGAGCAGTTCTTC.

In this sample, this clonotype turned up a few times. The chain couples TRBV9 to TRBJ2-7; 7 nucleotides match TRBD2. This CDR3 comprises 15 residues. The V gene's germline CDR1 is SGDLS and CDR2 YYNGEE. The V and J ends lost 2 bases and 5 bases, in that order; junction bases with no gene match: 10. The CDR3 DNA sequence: TGTGCCAGCAGCGTTGCGGGGAGGGGCCCAAACGAGCAGTACTTC. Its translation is CASSVAGRGPNEQYF.

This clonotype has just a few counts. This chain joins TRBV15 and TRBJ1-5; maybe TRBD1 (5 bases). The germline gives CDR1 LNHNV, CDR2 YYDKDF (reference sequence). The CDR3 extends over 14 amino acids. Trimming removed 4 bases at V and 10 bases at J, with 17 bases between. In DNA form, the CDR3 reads TGTGCCACCAGCAATCGGGACGGCGATGGTCCCCAGCATTTT. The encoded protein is CATSNRDGDGPQHF. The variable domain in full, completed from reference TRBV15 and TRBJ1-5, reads DAMVIQNPRYQVTQFGKPVTLSCSQTLNHNVMYWYQQKSSQAPKLLFHYYDKDFNNEADTPDNFQSRRPNTSFCFLDIRSPGLGDTAMYLCATSNRDGDGPQHFGDGTRLSIL.

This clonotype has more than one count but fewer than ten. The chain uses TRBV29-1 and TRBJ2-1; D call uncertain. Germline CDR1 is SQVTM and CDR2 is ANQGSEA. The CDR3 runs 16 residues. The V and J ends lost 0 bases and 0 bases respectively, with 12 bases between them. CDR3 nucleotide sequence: TGCAGCGTTGAAGATCTTGCGGAAAGCTCCTACAATGAGCAGTTCTTC. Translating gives CSVEDLAESSYNEQFF.

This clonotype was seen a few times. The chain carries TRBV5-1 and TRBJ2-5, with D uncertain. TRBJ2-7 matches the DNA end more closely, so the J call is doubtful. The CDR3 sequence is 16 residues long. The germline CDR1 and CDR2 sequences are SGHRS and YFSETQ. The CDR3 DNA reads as TGCGCCAGCAGCTTGGCGCGGCAGGCAATCTCCTACGAGCAGTACTTC. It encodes CASSLARQAISYEQYF.

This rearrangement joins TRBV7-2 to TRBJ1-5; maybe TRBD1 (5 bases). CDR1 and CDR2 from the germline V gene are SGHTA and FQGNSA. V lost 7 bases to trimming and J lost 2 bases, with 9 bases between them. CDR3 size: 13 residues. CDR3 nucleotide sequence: TGTGCCAGCACCCTAGGGGGCAATCAGCCCCAGCATTTT. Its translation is CASTLGGNQPQHF.

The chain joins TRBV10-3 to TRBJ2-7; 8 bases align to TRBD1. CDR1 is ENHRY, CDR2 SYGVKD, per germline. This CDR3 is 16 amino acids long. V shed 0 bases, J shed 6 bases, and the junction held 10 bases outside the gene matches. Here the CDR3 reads CAISESWTGSLSEQYF. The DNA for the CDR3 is TGTGCCATCAGTGAGTCGTGGACAGGGAGCCTCTCCGAGCAGTACTTC.

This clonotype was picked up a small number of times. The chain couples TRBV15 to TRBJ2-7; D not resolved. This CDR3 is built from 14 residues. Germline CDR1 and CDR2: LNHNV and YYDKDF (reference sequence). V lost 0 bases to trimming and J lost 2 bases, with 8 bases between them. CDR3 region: CATSRDPVTYEQYF. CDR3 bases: TGTGCCACCAGCAGAGATCCGGTAACCTACGAGCAGTACTTC.

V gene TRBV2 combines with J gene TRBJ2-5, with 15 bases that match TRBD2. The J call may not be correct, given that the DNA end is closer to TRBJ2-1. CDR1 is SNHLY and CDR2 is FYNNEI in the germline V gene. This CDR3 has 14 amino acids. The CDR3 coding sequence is TGTGCCAGAAGGACTAGCGGGAGGGACAATGAGCAGTTCTTC. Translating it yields CARRTSGRDNEQFF.

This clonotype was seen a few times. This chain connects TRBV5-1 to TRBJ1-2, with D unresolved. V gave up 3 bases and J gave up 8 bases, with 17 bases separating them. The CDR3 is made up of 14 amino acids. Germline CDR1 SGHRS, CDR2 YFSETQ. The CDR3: CASSSTTRLEGYTF. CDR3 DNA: TGCGCCAGCAGCTCAACCACCAGGCTGGAGGGCTACACCTTC.

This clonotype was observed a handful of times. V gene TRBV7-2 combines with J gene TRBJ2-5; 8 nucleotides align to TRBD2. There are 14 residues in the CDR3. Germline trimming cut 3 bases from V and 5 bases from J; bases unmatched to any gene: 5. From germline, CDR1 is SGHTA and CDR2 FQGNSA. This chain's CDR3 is CASSFNGGAETQYF. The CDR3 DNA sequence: TGTGCCAGCAGCTTTAACGGGGGGGCGGAGACCCAGTACTTC.

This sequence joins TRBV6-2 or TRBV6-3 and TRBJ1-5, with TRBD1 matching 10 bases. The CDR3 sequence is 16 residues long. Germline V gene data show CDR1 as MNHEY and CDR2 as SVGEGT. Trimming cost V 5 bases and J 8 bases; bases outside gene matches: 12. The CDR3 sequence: CASSKAGTGAGEPQHF. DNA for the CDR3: TGTGCCAGCAGTAAGGCCGGGACAGGGGCGGGAGAGCCCCAGCATTTT.